What follows are 15 T cell receptor beta chains derived from one specimen sequenced in a study of CD8 T cells in Susac syndrome. RNA was extracted with the RNeasy kit, and a quantity of about 0.45 to 1 ug was reverse transcribed using random hexamers. TCRdb reanalysed the immunoSEQ multiplex PCR reads using MiXCR and keeps one entry per CDR3 protein. The table has around 120,000 distinct CDR3 sequences, around 94% seen once. The sample was CD4+ T cells from PBMCs. The receptors here all came from a human donor with multiple sclerosis.

V gene TRBV5-1 combines with J gene TRBJ2-7; tentatively, D is TRBD1 (6 bases). The CDR3 contains 14 residues. The germline V gene encodes CDR1 SGHRS and CDR2 YFSETQ. The ends were cut back, 3 bases at V and 4 bases at J, with 14 bases in the middle. The CDR3 coding sequence is TGCGCCAGCAGCTGGGCAGGGGCTTGGTACGAGCAGTACTTC. Translated: CASSWAGAWYEQYF.

In nucleotides, the CDR3 is TGTGCCTGGAGTGCCTCCTATGGCTACACCTTC. This translates into CAWSASYGYTF. The rearrangement joins TRBV30 to TRBJ1-2, with no clear D. The CDR3 is 11 residues long. The germline gives CDR1 GTSNPN, CDR2 SVGIG (reference sequence). V lost 1 base and J 4 bases, leaving 4 bases between the germline ends. The full variable domain, with the rest looked up from reference TRBV30 and TRBJ1-2, is SQTIHQWPATLVQPVGSPLSLECTVEGTSNPNLYWYRQAAGRGLQLLFYSVGIGQISSEVPQNLSASRPQDRQFILSSKKLLLSDSGFYLCAWSASYGYTFGSGTRLTVV.

The CDR3 DNA is TGTGCCAGCAGCAACCCGGGGATCCATCAGCCCCAGCATTTT. The encoded protein is CASSNPGIHQPQHF. This chain links TRBV21-1 with TRBJ1-5; the listed D gene, TRBD1, was not tested against the DNA. TRBV21-1 is a pseudogene locus. The CDR3 is 14 amino acids.

The rearrangement joins TRBV5-6 to TRBJ1-1; weak D call: TRBD1 (6 bases). Germline V CDR1 and CDR2: SGHDT, YYEEEE. The length of the CDR3 is 17 residues. Trimming took off 4 bases at V and 0 bases at J, with 19 bases between the two ends. CDR3 in DNA: TGTGCCAGCAGCCATTATATTTCCGGACAGTTGAACACTGAAGCTTTCTTT. This encodes CASSHYISGQLNTEAFF.

In its sample, this clonotype was seen once. This rearrangement joins TRBV2 to TRBJ1-5; no firm D call. V lost 7 bases to trimming and J lost 0 bases, with 7 bases between them. Germline V gene sequence: CDR1 SNHLY, CDR2 FYNNEI. This CDR3 has 13 amino acids. The CDR3 DNA is TGTGCCAGCACTCTGTATAGCAATCAGCCCCAGCATTTT. Residues: CASTLYSNQPQHF.

The chain joins TRBV15 to TRBJ1-2; D is possibly TRBD1 (6 bases). Germline lookup yields CDR1 LNHNV and CDR2 YYDKDF (reference sequence). The CDR3 totals 14 residues. V shed 3 bases and J shed 6 bases, with 14 bases lying between them. The CDR3 sequence is CATSRALDSNGYTF. The CDR3 nucleotides read TGTGCCACCAGCAGGGCTTTGGACAGCAATGGCTACACCTTC.

V usage is TRBV7-9 and J usage is TRBJ2-1; the match to TRBD2 covers 9 bases. Germline V lookup: CDR1 SEHNR, CDR2 FQNEAQ (reference sequence). The CDR3 is made up of 16 amino acids. With V trimmed by 1 base and J by 8 bases, 9 bases remained unmatched. This CDR3 reads CASSLGGGGATDEQFF. As DNA, the CDR3 is TGTGCCAGCAGCTTAGGGGGCGGGGGGGCAACGGATGAGCAGTTCTTC.

The chain links TRBV3-1 to TRBJ2-4, with D perhaps TRBD1 or TRBD2 (5 bases each). The germline V and J ends were trimmed by 2 bases and 8 bases, with 10 bases remaining between them. Germline CDR1 LGHDT, CDR2 YNNKEL (reference sequence). The CDR3 loop spans 13 amino acids. The CDR3 sequence: CASSQYGADIQYF. In DNA, the CDR3 is TGTGCCAGCAGCCAATACGGGGCGGACATTCAGTACTTC. Looking up the rest from reference TRBV3-1 and TRBJ2-4 gives the full variable domain: DTAVSQTPKYLVTQMGNDKSIKCEQNLGHDTMYWYKQDSKKFLKIMFSYNNKELIINETVPNRFSPKSPDKAHLNLHINSLELGDSAVYFCASSQYGADIQYFGAGTRLSVL.

The rearrangement uses TRBV28 and TRBJ2-5; no firm D call. The CDR3 has 13 amino acids. The V gene lost 2 bases and the J gene lost 7 bases, with 11 bases spanning the gap. Germline V gene lookup returns CDR1 MDHEN and CDR2 SYDVKM. In DNA form, the CDR3 reads TGTGCCAGCAGTTTAATTCCGGTGGGGACCCAGTACTTC. Translating it yields CASSLIPVGTQYF.

The chain recombines TRBV3-1 with TRBJ2-1; TRBD2 matches at 7 bases. Germline CDR1 is LGHDT and CDR2 is YNNKEL (reference sequence). The CDR3 has 17 amino acids. The trim removed 1 base at V and 6 bases at J, leaving 12 bases unmatched. CDR3 sequence (DNA): TGTGCCAGCAGCCAAGTTTCGGGCGCGGGGGTCCTCAATGAGCAGTTCTTC. It translates to CASSQVSGAGVLNEQFF.

The chain is built from TRBV2 and TRBJ2-5; D is ambiguous. Deletions cut 7 bases from V and 1 base from J, with 13 bases between. This CDR3 region has 14 residues. The germline V gene encodes CDR1 SNHLY and CDR2 FYNNEI. The CDR3 DNA reads TGTGCCAGCAAATCGGCGATATCCCAAGAGACCCAGTACTTC. Translating it yields CASKSAISQETQYF.

The CDR3 DNA reads as TGTGCCAGCAGTGAAGCGCCTTGGGGATCTAGCAATCAGCCCCAGCATTTT. Amino acids: CASSEAPWGSSNQPQHF. This chain uses TRBV2 with TRBJ1-5; no reliable D call. CDR1 and CDR2 from the germline V gene are SNHLY and FYNNEI. The CDR3 is 17 amino acids. Trimming took off 0 bases at V and 0 bases at J, with 12 bases between the two ends.

Only one count was recorded for this clonotype. The rearrangement uses TRBV30 and TRBJ2-7, with D perhaps being TRBD1 or TRBD2 (5 bases each). Between the trimmed V and J ends, which lost 5 bases and 1 base, there was a span of 12 bases. The CDR3 is 13 residues long. CDR1 and CDR2 from the germline V gene are GTSNPN and SVGIG (reference sequence). CDR3 region: CAWGRGASYEQYF. The CDR3 DNA reads as TGTGCCTGGGGACGAGGGGCGTCCTACGAGCAGTACTTC.

V is TRBV28 and J is TRBJ1-4; TRBD1 matches 8 bases. Germline loops: CDR1 MDHEN, CDR2 SYDVKM. Trimming took 6 bases from V and 2 from J; bases not matched to a gene: 8. This CDR3 has 16 amino acids. This CDR3 reads CASRRTGRDTNEKLFF. The CDR3 DNA is TGTGCCAGCAGACGGACAGGGAGAGATACTAATGAAAAACTGTTTTTT.

V and J are TRBV4-3 and TRBJ2-3, with D perhaps assigned TRBD1 or TRBD2 (5 bases each). Trimming pared 4 bases from V and 0 bases from J, leaving 11 bases between. CDR3 length equals 15 residues. Germline V lookup: CDR1 LGHNA, CDR2 YSLEER. The chain's CDR3 is CASSPRGASTDTQYF. The CDR3 DNA reads TGCGCCAGCAGCCCTCGGGGCGCGAGCACAGATACGCAGTATTTT.